The 24 T cell receptor beta chains given below trace back to one sample, sequenced in a study of blood T cell repertoires in COVID-19. The data were produced by immunoSEQ multiplex PCR, yet TCRdb's version contains in-frame clones alone and is incomplete. The sample shows roughly 200,000 clones, approximately 85% of them seen only once. Material for sequencing was peripheral blood. All receptors come from a woman aged 60 to 75 with acute or convalescent COVID-19.

The chain is built from TRBV7-9 and TRBJ2-7, with 7 bases aligning to TRBD1. The CDR3 length is 15 residues. Trimming cost V 1 base and J 2 bases; bases outside gene matches: 5. Germline V gene data show CDR1 as SEHNR and CDR2 as FQNEAQ (reference sequence). DNA of the CDR3: TGTGCCAGCAGCTTAGGGCAGGGGACAGCCTACGAGCAGTACTTC. The encoded protein is CASSLGQGTAYEQYF.

This clone appeared many times. This rearrangement joins TRBV27 to TRBJ2-1, with TRBD2 identical over 11 bases. Germline CDR1 is MNHEY and CDR2 is SMNVEV (reference sequence). The J segment lost 3 bases and the V segment lost 3 bases, leaving 4 bases of the junction unmatched. The CDR3 contains 16 residues. CDR3 in amino acids: CASSFGLAGYYNEQFF. CDR3 bases: TGTGCCAGCAGTTTCGGACTAGCGGGCTACTACAATGAGCAGTTCTTC.

This sequence joins TRBV7-8 and TRBJ2-1, with 7 bases matching TRBD2. Germline CDR1 and CDR2: SGHVS and FQNEAQ. The CDR3 spans 15 residues. Trimming cost V 5 bases and J 4 bases; bases outside gene matches: 8. The CDR3 sequence: CASSPLGLVYNEQFF. The CDR3 DNA follows: TGTGCCAGCAGCCCCTTAGGACTAGTTTACAATGAGCAGTTCTTC. The full variable domain, with the rest looked up from reference TRBV7-8 and TRBJ2-1, is GAGVSQSPRYKVAKRGQDVALRCDPISGHVSLFWYQQALGQGPEFLTYFQNEAQLDKSGLPSDRFFAERPEGSVSTLKIQRTQQEDSAVYLCASSPLGLVYNEQFFGPGTRLTVL.

J is TRBJ1-4 and V is TRBV29-1; D unresolved. Germline loops: CDR1 SQVTM, CDR2 ANQGSEA. This CDR3 is 12 amino acids long. V shed 7 bases and J shed 8 bases, with 14 bases lying between them. DNA for the CDR3: TGCAGCGCTCGGGTCACCTCAGAAAAACTGTTTTTT. Its translation: CSARVTSEKLFF. Full variable domain (outside the CDR3, taken from reference TRBV29-1 and TRBJ1-4): SAVISQKPSRDICQRGTSLTIQCQVDSQVTMMFWYRQQPGQSLTLIATANQGSEATYESGFVIDKFPISRPNLTFSTLTVSNMSPEDSSIYLCSARVTSEKLFFGSGTQLSVL.

The DNA of the CDR3 is TGTGCCAGCAGCTCCACAGGGCCGAGCAATCAGCCCCAGCATTTT. Amino acids: CASSSTGPSNQPQHF. The V gene is TRBV7-9, the J gene TRBJ1-5, with a weak D call TRBD1 (6 bases). Deletions cut 4 bases from V and 1 base from J, with 11 bases between. The CDR3 length is 15 residues. Per germline, CDR1 SEHNR and CDR2 FQNEAQ (reference sequence).

J is TRBJ2-1 and V is TRBV7-9, with D perhaps matching TRBD1 (6 bases). Trimming shortened V by 4 bases and J by 0 bases, and 7 bases separated the two germline ends. This CDR3 is 14 amino acids long. Germline CDR1 SEHNR, CDR2 FQNEAQ (reference sequence). The CDR3 protein is CASSWTVSYNEQFF. The CDR3 region has the DNA TGTGCCAGCAGCTGGACAGTCTCCTACAATGAGCAGTTCTTC. Using reference TRBV7-9 and TRBJ2-1 for the parts outside the CDR3, the full variable domain is DTGVSQNPRHKITKRGQNVTFRCDPISEHNRLYWYRQTLGQGPEFLTYFQNEAQLEKSRLLSDRFSAERPKGSFSTLEIQRTEQGDSAMYLCASSWTVSYNEQFFGPGTRLTVL.

V usage is TRBV21-1 and J usage is TRBJ1-2; TRBD1, the D gene given by the table, was not confirmed from the DNA. TRBV21-1 is a pseudogene. The CDR3 is 13 amino acids. CDR3 DNA: TGTGCCAGCAGCGACAGGGGAACTGATGGCTACACCTTC. It encodes CASSDRGTDGYTF.

This rearrangement joins TRBV9 to TRBJ2-2; 9 positions agree with TRBD2. The V gene end was trimmed by 5 bases and the J gene end by 2 bases; junction bases not matched to a gene: 7. The length of the CDR3 is 16 residues. In germline, CDR1 is SGDLS, CDR2 YYNGEE. Here the CDR3 reads CASSAGGLKNTGELFF. The CDR3 coding sequence is TGTGCCAGCAGTGCGGGAGGGCTAAAAAACACCGGGGAGCTGTTTTTT.

The chain recombines TRBV20-1 with TRBJ1-2; TRBD1 agrees at 8 bases. The V gene's germline CDR1 is DFQATT and CDR2 SNEGSKA (reference sequence). Germline trimming cut 3 bases from V and 11 bases from J; bases unmatched to any gene: 8. The length of the CDR3 is 12 residues. CDR3 sequence reads: CSASSHRGSYTF. The CDR3 DNA reads as TGCAGTGCTAGTTCACACAGGGGGTCATACACCTTC.

The CDR3 region has the DNA TGTGCCAGCTCACCTGAAGGCGGGAGATACTCCTACGAGCAGTACTTC. Its protein is CASSPEGGRYSYEQYF. The chain combines TRBV18 with TRBJ2-7; 7 bases are a match to TRBD2. The CDR3 extends over 16 amino acids. The germline V gene encodes CDR1 KGHSH and CDR2 LQKENI. V lost 3 bases, J lost 0 bases, and 8 bases stayed unmatched. The whole variable domain, remainder taken from reference TRBV18 and TRBJ2-7, is NAGVMQNPRHLVRRRGQEARLRCSPMKGHSHVYWYRQLPEEGLKFMVYLQKENIIDESGMPKERFSAEFPKEGPSILRIQQVVRGDSAAYFCASSPEGGRYSYEQYFGPGTRLTVT.

The rearrangement uses TRBV7-3 and TRBJ2-5; 8 bases match TRBD1. J gave up 2 bases and V 5 bases, and 4 bases lay outside the gene matches. CDR1 SGHTA and CDR2 FQGTGA come from the germline V gene. The CDR3 extends over 14 amino acids. The CDR3 DNA sequence: TGTGCCAGCAGCGCCACAGGGGGGCAAGAGACCCAGTACTTC. Translated, it gives CASSATGGQETQYF.

Only one count was recorded for this clone. The chain employs TRBV6-5 and TRBJ1-4, with a possible D match to TRBD1 (6 bases). The CDR3 has 14 residues. Germline CDR1 is MNHEY and CDR2 is SVGAGI. V was shortened by 5 bases and J by 6 bases, with 13 bases between the two germline ends. The CDR3 here is CASSQGRGDEKLFF. The DNA for the CDR3 is TGTGCCAGCAGTCAGGGGAGAGGGGATGAAAAACTGTTTTTT.

V gene TRBV30 combines with J gene TRBJ1-2; 10 nucleotides match TRBD1. Germline assignment: CDR1 GTSNPN and CDR2 SVGIG (reference sequence). With 3 bases clipped from V and 8 bases from J, the junction kept 15 bases outside the gene matches. This CDR3 comprises 16 residues. Here the CDR3 reads CAWRKPGQGPVGGYTF. In DNA form, the CDR3 reads TGTGCCTGGAGGAAACCGGGACAGGGGCCCGTGGGAGGCTACACCTTC.

The rearrangement joins TRBV12-2 to TRBJ2-1; the table assigns TRBD2, which was not confirmed against the DNA. TRBV12-2 is labeled a pseudogene. The CDR3 sequence is 16 residues long. CDR3 sequence reads: CASRLERDNSYNEQFF. The DNA of the CDR3 is TGTGCAAGTCGCTTGGAGCGGGACAACTCCTACAATGAGCAGTTCTTC.

In this sample, this clone turned up a few times. The CDR3 spells CASSQDLANEQFF. In DNA, the CDR3 is TGTGCCAGCAGCCAAGATTTGGCCAATGAGCAGTTCTTC. J is TRBJ2-1 and V is TRBV3-1 (or the pseudogene TRBV3-2); no clear D. Trimming took off 0 bases at V and 6 bases at J, with 6 bases between the two ends. Germline V CDR1 and CDR2: LGHDT, YNNKEL (reference sequence). The CDR3 runs 13 residues.

V and J are TRBV7-2 and TRBJ2-7, with D hard to call. V dropped 4 bases and J dropped 3 bases, with 4 bases sitting between them. Germline CDR1 reads SGHTA; CDR2 reads FQGNSA. The CDR3 totals 11 residues. In nucleotides, the CDR3 is TGTGCCAGCAGCTCAAACTACGAGCAGTACTTC. Its translation is CASSSNYEQYF. Full variable domain (rest looked up from reference TRBV7-2 and TRBJ2-7): GAGVSQSPSNKVTEKGKDVELRCDPISGHTALYWYRQSLGQGLEFLIYFQGNSAPDKSGLPSDRFSAERTGGSVSTLTIQRTQQEDSAVYLCASSSNYEQYFGPGTRLTVT.

The J gene is TRBJ2-1, the V gene TRBV5-5, with 8 bases identical to TRBD2. In germline, CDR1 is SGHKS, CDR2 YYEKEE (reference sequence). Germline trimming cut 2 bases from V and 0 bases from J; bases unmatched to any gene: 7. This CDR3 has 17 amino acids. In DNA form, the CDR3 reads TGTGCCAGCAGCTTCCTGACTAGCGCGAGCTCCTACAATGAGCAGTTCTTC. This sequence encodes CASSFLTSASSYNEQFF.

This clone was recorded once. V gene TRBV28 combines with J gene TRBJ2-7; unclear D gene. Trimming stripped 2 bases from V and 1 base from J, with 9 bases between. This CDR3 contains 14 residues. CDR1 and CDR2 (germline): MDHEN, SYDVKM. CDR3 loop: CASSLGHTSYEQYV. CDR3 DNA: TGTGCCAGCAGTTTAGGGCACACATCCTACGAGCAGTACGTC.

This chain uses TRBV28 with TRBJ2-5; 7 bases align to TRBD2. The length of the CDR3 is 15 residues. Losses at the gene ends were 5 bases for V and 3 bases for J; bases not matched to a gene: 9. Germline CDR1 MDHEN, CDR2 SYDVKM. The CDR3 reads CASSQWTSLKETQYF. The CDR3 DNA reads as TGTGCCAGCAGTCAATGGACTAGTCTCAAAGAGACCCAGTACTTC.

V and J are TRBV5-1 and TRBJ1-3, with TRBD1 matching over 9 bases. The ends lost 4 bases at V and 4 bases at J; junction bases unmatched: 6. The length of the CDR3 is 15 residues. Germline lookup yields CDR1 SGHRS and CDR2 YFSETQ. CDR3 region: CASSTGQGKGNTIYF. The CDR3 DNA is TGCGCCAGCAGCACCGGACAGGGGAAAGGAAACACCATATATTTT.

As regards this clone: One end of the junction is discordant with germline, which a read error may explain. The chain recombines TRBV6-1 with TRBJ2-1; a possible D gene is TRBD2 (6 bases). Germline V gives CDR1 MNHNS, CDR2 SASEGT. This CDR3 is 14 amino acids long. Written as DNA, the CDR3 is TGTGCCAGCAGAGAAGGGACTCAAAACAATGAGCAGTTCTTC. It encodes CASREGTQNNEQFF.

The chain has TRBV27 and TRBJ1-1, with TRBD1 matching over 7 bases. With 6 bases clipped from V and 1 base from J, the junction kept 26 bases outside the gene matches. The CDR3 length is 21 residues. Per the germline V gene, CDR1 is MNHEY and CDR2 is SMNVEV (reference sequence). CDR3 in DNA: TGTGCCAGCAGACTAAGGGACAGCGCCCTACTTAGCGGCTTTGGGAACACTGAAGCTTTCTTT. Translation gives CASRLRDSALLSGFGNTEAFF.

The V call is TRBV18, the J call TRBJ2-6; D is unclear. V was clipped by 3 bases and J by 0 bases, with 9 bases between them. The CDR3 is made up of 16 amino acids. Per the germline V gene, CDR1 is KGHSH and CDR2 is LQKENI. As DNA, the CDR3 is TGTGCCAGCTCACCCGTGGCCACCTCTGGGGCCAACGTCCTGACTTTC. Its protein is CASSPVATSGANVLTF.

The V and J genes are TRBV6-5 and TRBJ1-1, with 7 bases identical to TRBD1. CDR3 size: 13 residues. J was trimmed by 4 bases and V by 6 bases; bases with no gene match: 5. CDR1 MNHEY and CDR2 SVGAGI come from the germline V gene. CDR3 residues: CASRWDSPTEAFF. The CDR3 DNA reads as TGTGCCAGCAGATGGGACAGCCCCACTGAAGCTTTCTTT.